The rows below give T cell receptor beta chains drawn from one sample of a study of blood T cell repertoires in COVID-19. Assay: immunoSEQ multiplex PCR; the TCRdb copy retains only in-frame clones and omits some. The sample holds 300,000 to 350,000 clones, approximately 88% seen once. Input material: PBMCs or T cells enriched from blood (not recorded which). The receptors derive from a man aged 25-45 years who had recovered from COVID-19. Both conserved end residues are part of each CDR3. Fields, in order: D gene, clone size, V gene, J gene, CDR3 protein, CDR3 DNA. A D gene is named only where the DNA matches it firmly. Not every row has a clone size; where given, it reads once, few, many or a size class.

D: TRBD1
size: -
V: TRBV15
J: TRBJ2-7
CDR3: CATSTRSPGQYYEQYF
DNA: TGTGCCACCAGCACCCGATCTCCGGGACAGTACTACGAGCAGTACTTC

D: -
size: -
V: TRBV20-1
J: TRBJ1-1
CDR3: CSASRQVNIGAFF
DNA: TGCAGTGCTAGTCGCCAGGTCAACATTGGAGCTTTCTTT

D: TRBD1
size: -
V: TRBV6-1
J: TRBJ2-7
CDR3: CASSQALGQSVHEQYF
DNA: TGTGCCAGCAGTCAAGCCTTGGGACAGTCTGTCCACGAGCAGTACTTC

D: TRBD2
size: few
V: TRBV3-1/TRBV3-2
J: TRBJ2-1
CDR3: CASSQDLGLAGYNEQFF
DNA: TGTGCCAGCAGCCAAGATCTAGGGCTAGCGGGGTACAATGAGCAGTTCTTC

D: -
size: -
V: TRBV11-2
J: TRBJ1-2
CDR3: CASSPTGVGIDGYTF
DNA: TGTGCCAGCAGCCCCACGGGGGTCGGGATCGATGGCTACACCTTC

D: -
size: -
V: TRBV7-2
J: TRBJ1-3
CDR3: CASSLAGTPGNTIYF
DNA: TGTGCCAGCAGCTTAGCCGGGACACCTGGAAACACCATATATTTT

D: -
size: -
V: TRBV19
J: TRBJ1-1
CDR3: CASGQMNTEAFF
DNA: TGTGCCAGTGGACAGATGAACACTGAAGCTTTCTTT

D: -
size: -
V: TRBV19
J: TRBJ1-2
CDR3: CASSTRDTHHNYGYTF
DNA: TGTGCCAGTAGTACTAGGGACACCCACCATAACTATGGCTACACCTTC

D: TRBD1
size: once
V: TRBV7-9
J: TRBJ2-7
CDR3: CASSSSPGQGADEQYF
DNA: TGTGCCAGCAGCTCCTCACCGGGACAGGGGGCGGACGAGCAGTACTTC

D: TRBD1
size: -
V: TRBV9
J: TRBJ1-6
CDR3: CASSVGVSGQDNSPLHF
DNA: TGTGCCAGCAGCGTAGGGGTAAGTGGACAGGATAATTCACCCCTCCACTTT

D: TRBD1
size: -
V: TRBV11-2
J: TRBJ1-1
CDR3: CASSLATGQGVTEAFF
DNA: TGTGCCAGCAGCTTAGCTACGGGACAGGGGGTGACTGAAGCTTTCTTT

D: TRBD2
size: once
V: TRBV6-5
J: TRBJ2-2
CDR3: CASSDSGGHTGELFF
DNA: TGTGCCAGCAGCGATAGCGGGGGACACACCGGGGAGCTGTTTTTT

D: TRBD1
size: -
V: TRBV6-5
J: TRBJ1-1
CDR3: CASRGQGAGTEAFF
DNA: TGTGCCAGCAGGGGCCAGGGGGCAGGCACTGAAGCTTTCTTT

D: TRBD2
size: -
V: TRBV4-2
J: TRBJ2-7
CDR3: CASSQDLAGEAYEQYF
DNA: TGTGCCAGCAGCCAAGATTTGGCGGGGGAGGCTTACGAGCAGTACTTC

D: TRBD2
size: -
V: TRBV4-1
J: TRBJ2-7
CDR3: CASSQDPAAGESYEQYF
DNA: TGCGCCAGCAGCCAAGATCCTGCAGCGGGGGAATCCTACGAGCAGTACTTC

D: -
size: -
V: TRBV18
J: TRBJ2-7
CDR3: CASSPGSSYEQYF
DNA: TGTGCCAGCTCACCAGGGAGCTCCTACGAGCAGTACTTC

D: TRBD1
size: -
V: TRBV2
J: TRBJ1-5
CDR3: CASSAPGGGNQPQHF
DNA: TGTGCCAGCAGTGCTCCAGGGGGCGGCAATCAGCCCCAGCATTTT

D: -
size: -
V: TRBV18
J: TRBJ2-7
CDR3: CASSPGRTDYYEQYF
DNA: TGTGCCAGCTCACCAGGTAGAACGGACTACTACGAGCAGTACTTC

D: TRBD2
size: -
V: TRBV5-6
J: TRBJ2-1
CDR3: CASSGGLAGGLLDNEQFF
DNA: TGTGCCAGCAGCGGCGGACTAGCGGGGGGGTTATTAGACAATGAGCAGTTCTTC

D: -
size: -
V: TRBV25-1
J: TRBJ1-2
CDR3: CASSEYSGSRGYTF
DNA: TGTGCCAGCAGTGAATATTCAGGGTCTCGGGGCTACACCTTC

D: -
size: -
V: TRBV6-4
J: TRBJ2-1
CDR3: CASSLSGTYNEQFF
DNA: TGTGCCAGCAGTTTGTCAGGGACTTACAATGAGCAGTTCTTC

D: -
size: once
V: TRBV11-2
J: TRBJ2-1
CDR3: CASSPWQYGIYNEQFF
DNA: TGTGCCAGCAGCCCATGGCAGTACGGGATATACAATGAGCAGTTCTTC

D: TRBD1
size: -
V: TRBV2
J: TRBJ1-2
CDR3: CASSGTGFLGYTF
DNA: TGTGCCAGCAGCGGGACAGGGTTCTTAGGCTACACCTTC

D: TRBD2
size: -
V: TRBV4-2
J: TRBJ2-7
CDR3: CASSRGTTYEQYF
DNA: TGTGCCAGCAGCCGGGGGACTACCTACGAGCAGTACTTC

D: -
size: -
V: TRBV28
J: TRBJ1-4
CDR3: CASSLGGTNEKLFF
DNA: TGTGCCAGCAGTTTAGGGGGGACTAATGAAAAACTGTTTTTT

D: -
size: -
V: TRBV7-3
J: TRBJ1-2
CDR3: CASSLSAGNYGYTF
DNA: TGTGCCAGCAGCTTAAGTGCAGGGAACTATGGCTACACCTTC

D: -
size: -
V: TRBV4-2
J: TRBJ2-1
CDR3: CASSQGGVGLSSYNEQFF
DNA: TGTGCCAGCAGCCAAGGCGGGGTGGGGCTGAGCTCCTACAATGAGCAGTTCTTC

D: TRBD2
size: many
V: TRBV6-4
J: TRBJ2-3
CDR3: CASSKAGATDTQYF
DNA: TGTGCCAGCAGCAAAGCGGGGGCCACAGATACGCAGTATTTT

D: -
size: -
V: TRBV27
J: TRBJ1-2
CDR3: CASSTNDGRGYTF
DNA: TGTGCCAGCAGCACCAATGATGGGAGGGGCTACACCTTC

D: -
size: few
V: TRBV7-9
J: TRBJ1-2
CDR3: CASSPTLDRYDGYTF
DNA: TGTGCCAGCAGCCCGACCCTAGACAGGTACGATGGCTACACCTTC

D: -
size: -
V: TRBV13
J: TRBJ2-7
CDR3: CASSDIRGASSYEQYF
DNA: TGTGCCAGCAGCGACATCAGGGGGGCGAGCTCCTACGAGCAGTACTTC

D: TRBD1
size: -
V: TRBV9
J: TRBJ2-3
CDR3: CASSVTRQGALDTQYF
DNA: TGTGCCAGCAGCGTTACTCGACAGGGGGCCTTAGATACGCAGTATTTT

D: -
size: -
V: TRBV27
J: TRBJ2-5
CDR3: CASSPQGLQETQYF
DNA: TGTGCCAGCAGCCCGCAGGGTCTTCAAGAGACCCAGTACTTC

D: -
size: -
V: TRBV19
J: TRBJ1-5
CDR3: CASRWTVSSNQPQHF
DNA: TGTGCCAGTAGATGGACAGTTTCTAGCAATCAGCCCCAGCATTTT

D: TRBD1
size: -
V: TRBV28
J: TRBJ1-2
CDR3: CASSRRQGNYGYTF
DNA: TGTGCCAGCAGCCGAAGACAGGGTAACTATGGCTACACCTTC

D: -
size: -
V: TRBV7-9
J: TRBJ1-4
CDR3: CASSLGAGYEKLFF
DNA: TGTGCCAGCAGCCTAGGGGCAGGGTACGAAAAACTGTTTTTT

D: TRBD1
size: -
V: TRBV28
J: TRBJ1-6
CDR3: CASSFHGTGRNSPLHF
DNA: TGTGCCAGCAGTTTTCATGGGACAGGGAGGAATTCACCCCTCCACTTT

D: TRBD1
size: once
V: TRBV19
J: TRBJ2-7
CDR3: CASSIGGRGLDEQYF
DNA: TGTGCCAGTAGTATCGGGGGCAGGGGGCTTGACGAGCAGTACTTC

D: TRBD1
size: -
V: TRBV12-3/TRBV12-4
J: TRBJ2-7
CDR3: CASSDRVSHEQYF
DNA: TGTGCCAGCAGTGACAGGGTTTCACACGAGCAGTACTTC

D: TRBD1
size: few
V: TRBV9
J: TRBJ2-7
CDR3: CASSPMGQGGYEQYF
DNA: TGTGCCAGCAGCCCCATGGGACAGGGGGGCTACGAGCAGTACTTC

D: TRBD1
size: -
V: TRBV9
J: TRBJ2-7
CDR3: CASSATGQALSYEQYF
DNA: TGTGCCAGCAGCGCCACCGGACAGGCTCTCTCCTACGAGCAGTACTTC

D: TRBD2
size: -
V: TRBV4-1
J: TRBJ2-2
CDR3: CASSQEASGGIATGELFF
DNA: TGCGCCAGCAGCCAAGAAGCTAGCGGGGGGATTGCCACCGGGGAGCTGTTTTTT

D: TRBD1
size: -
V: TRBV23-1
J: TRBJ1-2
CDR3: CASSPPWQGGSYGYTF
DNA: TGCGCCAGCAGTCCACCCTGGCAAGGGGGCAGCTATGGCTACACCTTC

D: -
size: -
V: TRBV28
J: TRBJ2-7
CDR3: CASSFLSEQYF
DNA: TGTGCCAGCAGTTTTCTTTCCGAGCAGTACTTC

D: -
size: -
V: TRBV12-3/TRBV12-4
J: TRBJ2-7
CDR3: CASRLTGPYEQYF
DNA: TGTGCCAGCAGACTTACAGGCCCCTACGAGCAGTACTTC

D: -
size: -
V: TRBV24-1
J: TRBJ1-5
CDR3: CATGPRHPQHF
DNA: TGTGCCACCGGCCCCCGACACCCCCAGCATTTT

D: TRBD1
size: -
V: TRBV3-1/TRBV3-2
J: TRBJ1-2
CDR3: CASSHTGTGSLGYTF
DNA: TGTGCCAGCAGCCATACCGGGACAGGGAGTCTCGGCTACACCTTC